The entry below gives a single T cell receptor (beta chain) sequence along with its context. This sample is part of a study of T cell responses to AZD1222 COVID-19 vaccine. Sequencing was performed with immunoSEQ multiplex PCR; in TCRdb, only in-frame clones are kept and a portion is missing. The data show 200,000 to 250,000 clones, around 94% seen once. Germline V gene lookup returns CDR1 LNHNV and CDR2 YYDKDF (reference sequence). The CDR3 totals 15 residues. V lost 2 bases, J lost 0 bases, and 11 bases lay in between. This chain uses TRBV15 with TRBJ2-7; D unclear. Sequencing was performed on peripheral blood, taken 28 days after the second dose of the MenACWY control vaccine. This clonotype was sampled from an adult who received the MenACWY meningococcal vaccine as a control. CDR3 sequence: CATSRSWVDSYEQYF. The CDR3 DNA follows: TGTGCCACCAGCAGATCGTGGGTCGACTCCTACGAGCAGTACTTC.